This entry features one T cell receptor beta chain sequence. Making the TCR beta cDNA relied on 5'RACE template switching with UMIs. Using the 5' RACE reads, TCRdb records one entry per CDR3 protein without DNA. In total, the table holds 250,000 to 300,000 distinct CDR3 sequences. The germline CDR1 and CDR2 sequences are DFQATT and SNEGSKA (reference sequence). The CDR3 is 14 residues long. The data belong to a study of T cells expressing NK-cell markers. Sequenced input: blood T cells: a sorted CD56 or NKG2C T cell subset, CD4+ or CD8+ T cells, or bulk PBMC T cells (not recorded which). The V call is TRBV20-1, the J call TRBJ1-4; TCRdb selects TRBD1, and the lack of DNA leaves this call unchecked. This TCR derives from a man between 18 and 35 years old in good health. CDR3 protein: CSASPGHRDEKLFF.